These T cell receptor beta chains were read from a single sample in a study of control samples from healthy donors and cancer patients. TCRdb's table, derived via immunoSEQ multiplex PCR, lists solely in-frame clones and lacks some. The sample lists roughly 130,000 clones, about 95% occurring once. Sequenced material: blood. The receptors shown here come from a man aged 25-45 years in good health. The conserved cysteine and the conserved F or W are not part of the CDR3 here.

CDR3 length | V gene | CDR3 protein
12 | TRBV27 | ASSLRQEGGEQY
12 | TRBV10-3 | AISQNLDTGELF
13 | TRBV7-6 | ASSPLVGANEKLF
8 | TRBV6-4 | ASSEGGYT
13 | TRBV5-1 | ASSLGTGTPTEAF
10 | TRBV27 | ASSPTGWEQF
15 | TRBV4-1 | VSSRYTTDRAGQPQH
11 | TRBV29-1 | SATGPSGNTIY
14 | TRBV5-1 | ASSLGAGGAYNEQF
12 | TRBV5-5 | ASSLVSGEYEQY
11 | TRBV6-6 | ASSYFPDSPLH
12 | TRBV6-5 | ASMRASETDTQY
12 | TRBV6-6 | ASSSGNSNQPQH
13 | TRBV7-9 | ASSLVERGNSPLH
13 | TRBV7-2 | ASSITGGPWDGYT
12 | TRBV28 | ASSRGQAGNTIY
12 | TRBV4-3 | ASRPGQESSPLH
13 | TRBV25-1 | ASSEYGGPGDTQY
12 | TRBV7-9 | ASSPDPSGNTIY
12 | TRBV19 | ASSIQGVGTEAF
13 | TRBV7-2 | ASSTSGDRGTEAF
10 | TRBV9 | ASSALNTEAF